This paragraph covers one T cell receptor beta chain sequence. The target antigen is unknown. There are 16 residues in the CDR3. V trimming: 2 bases; J trimming: 5 bases; junction bases outside the gene matches: 6. The germline CDR1 and CDR2 sequences are SGHTA and FQGTGA. Using immunoSEQ multiplex PCR, the repertoire was profiled, and TCRdb retains in-frame clones only, with some absent. The sample lists about 2.1 million clones, about 94% occurring once. This sample was taken from a study of shared clonotypes between healthy human individuals. Broader study findings: Generally, naive subsets (rather than memory subsets) showed larger estimated richness. Several donors held approximately 4.5% of naive CD4 clonotypes in common.

Terminally differentiated effector memory CD45RA+ cells were excluded by CCR7 positive selection of CD45RO-negative cells. The genes are TRBV7-3 and TRBJ2-1, with TRBD2 matching 10 bases. The receptor comes from a man aged 18 to 30 in good health. Some clones in this sample may be carry-over from other donors' samples. Sequencing was carried out using naive CD8+ T cells from PBMCs. This chain's CDR3 is CASSLPGTSDHNEQFF. CDR3 coding DNA: TGTGCCAGCAGCTTACCCGGGACTAGCGACCACAATGAGCAGTTCTTC.